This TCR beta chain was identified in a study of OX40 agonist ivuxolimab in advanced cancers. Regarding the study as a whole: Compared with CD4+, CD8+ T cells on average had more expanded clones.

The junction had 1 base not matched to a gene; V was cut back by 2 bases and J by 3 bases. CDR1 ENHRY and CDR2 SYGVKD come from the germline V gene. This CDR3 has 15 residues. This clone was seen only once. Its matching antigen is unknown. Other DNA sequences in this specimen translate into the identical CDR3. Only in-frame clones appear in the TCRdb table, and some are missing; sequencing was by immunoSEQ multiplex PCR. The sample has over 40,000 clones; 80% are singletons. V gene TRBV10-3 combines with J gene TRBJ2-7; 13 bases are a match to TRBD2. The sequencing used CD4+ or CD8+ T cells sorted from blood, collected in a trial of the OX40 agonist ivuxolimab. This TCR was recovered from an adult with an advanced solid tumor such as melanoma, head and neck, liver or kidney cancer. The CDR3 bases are TGTGCCATCAGTGAGGGGACTAGCGGGGTCTACGAGCAGTACTTC. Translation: CAISEGTSGVYEQYF.